A single sample gave rise to the 3 T cell receptor beta chains below, sequenced in a study of T cell responses to AZD1222 COVID-19 vaccine. TCRdb keeps only in-frame clones here, not all; method: immunoSEQ multiplex PCR. The sample holds 130,000 to 150,000 clones, about 86% seen once. This specimen consisted of peripheral blood, obtained 28 days after the second AZD1222 dose. The origin of the receptors is an adult who received the AZD1222 COVID-19 vaccine.

The chain is built from TRBV4-1 and TRBJ1-2, with D uncertain. Germline V gene lookup returns CDR1 MGHRA and CDR2 YSYEKL. CDR3 size: 13 residues. V lost 3 bases and J lost 12, with 17 bases in between. CDR3 sequence: CASSQGMMGMDTF. CDR3 sequence (DNA): TGCGCCAGCAGCCAGGGAATGATGGGTATGGACACCTTC.

The chain recombines TRBV5-1 with TRBJ1-1, with a possible D match to TRBD1 (6 bases). V dropped 3 bases and J dropped 5 bases, with 17 bases sitting between them. Looked up from germline, CDR1 is SGHRS and CDR2 is YFSETQ. CDR3 length equals 15 residues. The CDR3 loop is CASSSQGLSATEAFF. The CDR3 DNA reads TGCGCCAGCAGCTCACAGGGTTTGAGTGCGACTGAAGCTTTCTTT.

This rearrangement joins TRBV5-1 to TRBJ2-2, with D possibly TRBD2 on 5 matching bases. The CDR3 is made up of 16 amino acids. The germline V gene encodes CDR1 SGHRS and CDR2 YFSETQ. With 0 bases removed from V and 1 base from J, the gap between germline ends came to 10 bases. This chain's CDR3 is CASSLAPGMNTGELFF. The CDR3 nucleotides are TGCGCCAGCAGCTTGGCCCCGGGGATGAACACCGGGGAGCTGTTTTTT.